Here is one T cell receptor beta chain with its context. No antigen is known for it. The sample belongs to a study of T cell repertoires in cytomegalovirus infection. Study-wide context: As its CMV epitopes, the study selected recently identified HLA-C-restricted and well-studied HLA-B-restricted targets. Evidence of both CMV infection and a matching HLA type came from public TCR beta signatures. Study outcomes and limitations: Cumulated frequencies of public TCR beta families served to identify carriers of CMV plus the relevant HLA. Dominating the ex vivo response were TCR beta clonotypes that were CMV-specific and HLA-C-restricted.

This CDR3 has 13 amino acids. V lost 7 bases to trimming and J lost 8 bases, with 17 bases between them. Germline V gene lookup returns CDR1 MGHRA and CDR2 YSYEKL. Each CDR3 protein gets one entry after TCRdb re-called the reads with MiXCR. This table holds roughly 990,000 distinct CDR3 sequences, roughly 30% found once. The chain has TRBV4-1 and TRBJ1-2; maybe TRBD1 (5 bases). This material consisted of cultured CD8+ T cells from PBMCs, taken from culture after CMV antigen stimulation. The receptor was derived from a human donor in good health (CMV status not recorded). Some clones in this sample may be carry-over from other donors' samples. For the CDR3, the DNA is TGCGCCAGCACCACCCAGGGTCTTCAGGGCTACACCTTC. Protein: CASTTQGLQGYTF.